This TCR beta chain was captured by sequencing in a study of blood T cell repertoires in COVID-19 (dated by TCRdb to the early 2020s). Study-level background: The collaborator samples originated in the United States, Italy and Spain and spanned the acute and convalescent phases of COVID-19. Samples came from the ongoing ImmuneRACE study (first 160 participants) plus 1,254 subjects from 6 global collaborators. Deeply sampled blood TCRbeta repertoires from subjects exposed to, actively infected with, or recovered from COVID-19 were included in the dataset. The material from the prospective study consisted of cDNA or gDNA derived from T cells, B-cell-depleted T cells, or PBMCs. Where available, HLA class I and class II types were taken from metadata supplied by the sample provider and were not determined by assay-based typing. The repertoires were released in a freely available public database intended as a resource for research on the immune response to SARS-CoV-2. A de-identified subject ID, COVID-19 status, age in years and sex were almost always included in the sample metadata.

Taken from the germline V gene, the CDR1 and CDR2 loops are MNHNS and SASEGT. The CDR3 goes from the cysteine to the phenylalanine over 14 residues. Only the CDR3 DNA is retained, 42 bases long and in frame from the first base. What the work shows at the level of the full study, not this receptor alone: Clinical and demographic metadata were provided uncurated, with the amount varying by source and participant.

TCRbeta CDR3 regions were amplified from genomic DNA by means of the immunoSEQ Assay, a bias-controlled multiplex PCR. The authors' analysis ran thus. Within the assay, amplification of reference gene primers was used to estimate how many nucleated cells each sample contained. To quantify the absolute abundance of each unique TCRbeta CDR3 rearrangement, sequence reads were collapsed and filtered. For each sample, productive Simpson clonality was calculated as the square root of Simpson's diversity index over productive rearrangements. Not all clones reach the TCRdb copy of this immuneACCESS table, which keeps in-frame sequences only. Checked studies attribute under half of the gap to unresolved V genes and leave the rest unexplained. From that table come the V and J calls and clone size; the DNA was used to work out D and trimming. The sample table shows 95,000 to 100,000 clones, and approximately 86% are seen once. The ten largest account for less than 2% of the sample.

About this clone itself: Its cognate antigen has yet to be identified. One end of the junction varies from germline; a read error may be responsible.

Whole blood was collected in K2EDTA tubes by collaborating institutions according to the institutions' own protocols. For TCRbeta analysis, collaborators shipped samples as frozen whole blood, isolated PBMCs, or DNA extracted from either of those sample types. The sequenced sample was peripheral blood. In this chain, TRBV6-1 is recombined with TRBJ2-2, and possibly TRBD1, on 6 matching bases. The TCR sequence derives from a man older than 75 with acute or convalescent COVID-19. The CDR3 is CASSEDRQSGELFF. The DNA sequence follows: TGTGCTAGCAGTGAAGACAGGCAATCTGGGGAGCTGTTTTTT.